The sequence of this T cell receptor (beta chain) was determined in a study of T cells after yellow fever vaccination. Study-wide points: Reappearance after the booster was seen for most primary-vaccination clones, at 96% CD4 and 70% to 90% CD8.

Universal primer sites and UMIs were introduced during 5'RACE template-switching synthesis of TCR cDNA. In TCRdb, the 5' RACE reads were re-called with MiXCR into one record per CDR3 protein. The sample carries 400,000 or so distinct CDR3 sequences, 6.2% recorded once. In its sample, this clonotype was seen many times. The antigen remains undetermined. The TCR originated in a man aged 25-45 years who received the YFV17D yellow fever vaccine. Sequences were derived from PBMCs, sampled 5 days after the yellow fever booster vaccination.

DNA of the CDR3: TGTGCCAGCAGCCACCACGGCGCGGGAGCCGGGGAGCTGTTTTTT. It translates to CASSHHGAGAGELFF. The chain has TRBV3-1 and TRBJ2-2, with 7 bases identical to TRBD2. J lost 6 bases, V lost 3 bases, and 7 bases had no gene match. Germline V gene data show CDR1 as LGHDT and CDR2 as YNNKEL (reference sequence). The CDR3 contains 15 residues.